These 13 T cell receptor beta chains originate from one sample sequenced in a study of cytomegalovirus exposure and HLA in healthy donors. PCR amplification relied on 60 Vbeta primers (plus 13 Jbeta primers). TCRdb's table, derived via immunoSEQ multiplex PCR, lists solely in-frame clones and lacks some. The sample has about 150,000 clones, roughly 79% seen once. The specimen sequenced was PBMCs. These TCRs come from a man in his late teens or twenties in good health and CMV-seronegative.

The V and J genes are TRBV6-5 and TRBJ2-5, with a tentative D call TRBD2 (6 bases). Germline-derived CDR1 and CDR2 are MNHEY and SVGAGI. Trimming took 3 bases from V and 2 from J, leaving 16 bases between them. This CDR3 is 16 amino acids long. DNA for the CDR3: TGTGCCAGCAGTTATTGGGTCTTCGGGGGTCAAGAGACCCAGTACTTC. Its protein product is CASSYWVFGGQETQYF.

CDR3 coding DNA: TGTGCCAGCACCCAGGGGCTTATGAACACTGAAGCTTTCTTT. It translates to CASTQGLMNTEAFF. The V call is TRBV6-6, the J call TRBJ1-1; possible D gene TRBD1, 6 bases. CDR1 is MNHNY, CDR2 SVGAGI, per germline (reference sequence). The V end lost 7 bases, the J end lost 0 bases, and 12 bases lay between the germline ends. This CDR3 has 14 amino acids.

Details on this clone: An end of the junction differs from the germline gene, which may be a read error. The rearrangement uses TRBV19 and TRBJ2-5, with 10 bases aligning to TRBD1. This CDR3 has 17 amino acids. Germline V gene sequence: CDR1 LNHDA, CDR2 SQIVND (reference sequence). CDR3 in amino acids: CASSLFFRDRGQEAQYF. The CDR3 coding sequence is TGTGCCAGTAGCCTATTCTTCCGGGACAGGGGCCAAGAGGCCCAGTACTTC.

V is TRBV4-2 and J is TRBJ2-1; TRBD2 agrees at 11 bases. J gave up 2 bases and V 1 base, and 7 bases lay outside the gene matches. This CDR3 has 18 amino acids. Germline CDR1 and CDR2: LGHNA and YNFKEQ. The CDR3, as DNA: TGTGCCAGCAGCCAAGTGGGAGTAGCGGGGGGGACCTACAATGAGCAGTTCTTC. Translated: CASSQVGVAGGTYNEQFF.

The chain is built from TRBV4-2 and TRBJ2-3; the match to TRBD2 covers 12 bases. The CDR3 runs 16 residues. The V gene end was trimmed by 6 bases and the J gene end by 2 bases; junction bases not matched to a gene: 6. Germline V lookup: CDR1 LGHNA, CDR2 YNFKEQ. CDR3 loop: CASSHLAGGPTDTQYF. The CDR3 nucleotides read TGTGCCAGCAGTCATCTAGCGGGGGGGCCCACAGATACGCAGTATTTT.

This clone was picked up a small number of times. The chain uses TRBV28 and TRBJ2-2; 9 bases map to TRBD1. V lost 3 bases to trimming and J lost 0 bases; unmatched junction nucleotides: 2. From germline, CDR1 is MDHEN and CDR2 SYDVKM. This CDR3 contains 16 residues. The CDR3 reads CASSFWDRANTGELFF. CDR3 bases: TGTGCCAGCAGTTTCTGGGACAGGGCGAACACCGGGGAGCTGTTTTTT. The entire variable domain, with the rest obtained from reference TRBV28 and TRBJ2-2, is as follows: DVKVTQSSRYLVKRTGEKVFLECVQDMDHENMFWYRQDPGLGLRLIYFSYDVKMKEKGDIPEGYSVSREKKERFSLILESASTNQTSMYLCASSFWDRANTGELFFGEGSRLTVL.

The J gene is TRBJ1-2, the V gene TRBV10-3, with a weak D call TRBD1 (5 bases). The CDR3 consists of 14 residues. Looked up from germline, CDR1 is ENHRY and CDR2 is SYGVKD. Trimming stripped 6 bases from V and 1 base from J, with 12 bases between. CDR3 bases: TGTGCCATCAGACCCAGGGAGGATAACTATGGCTACACCTTC. This codes for CAIRPREDNYGYTF.

The chain is built from TRBV4-1 and TRBJ2-4; D gene uncertain. The CDR3 runs 14 residues. Germline V gene lookup returns CDR1 MGHRA and CDR2 YSYEKL. With 4 bases removed from V and 8 bases from J, the gap between germline ends came to 15 bases. CDR3 in amino acids: CASSLGQPQDIQYF. DNA for the CDR3: TGCGCCAGCAGCCTAGGCCAGCCGCAGGACATTCAGTACTTC.

The chain uses TRBV7-3 and TRBJ2-7, with 7 bases aligning to TRBD1. The CDR3 consists of 16 residues. Trimming at V came to 5 bases and at J to 6 bases, leaving 16 bases not matched to a gene. In germline, CDR1 is SGHTA, CDR2 FQGTGA. The CDR3 DNA reads as TGTGCCAGCAGCCCAGGACCCTTGACAGGGATGGGCGAGCAGTACTTC. Translated, it gives CASSPGPLTGMGEQYF.

J is TRBJ1-2 and V is TRBV5-4; 9 bases map to TRBD1. J was trimmed by 0 bases and V by 3 bases; bases with no gene match: 6. Per germline, CDR1 SGHNT and CDR2 YYREEE (reference sequence). CDR3 size: 16 residues. The CDR3: CASSSGQGTTNYGYTF. Here the CDR3 DNA reads TGTGCCAGCAGCTCAGGACAGGGGACAACTAACTATGGCTACACCTTC.

This clone has just a few counts. The chain joins TRBV9 to TRBJ2-6; D might be TRBD1 (6 bases). CDR1 and CDR2 (germline): SGDLS, YYNGEE. The CDR3 is 18 residues long. V dropped 0 bases and J dropped 0 bases, with 13 bases sitting between them. The CDR3 nucleotides read TGTGCCAGCAGCGTAGAGGCCAGGGGTAGCTCTGGGGCCAACGTCCTGACTTTC. Translation gives CASSVEARGSSGANVLTF. Variable domain in full (rest from reference TRBV9 and TRBJ2-6): DSGVTQTPKHLITATGQRVTLRCSPRSGDLSVYWYQQSLDQGLQFLIQYYNGEERAKGNILERFSAQQFPDLHSELNLSSLELGDSALYFCASSVEARGSSGANVLTFGAGSRLTVL.

The chain joins TRBV4-1 to TRBJ1-1; the D gene is possibly TRBD1 (5 bases). Trimming removed 0 bases at V and 11 bases at J, with 13 bases between. This CDR3 is built from 13 residues. The germline gives CDR1 MGHRA, CDR2 YSYEKL. CDR3 coding DNA: TGCGCCAGCAGCCAAGAAGGGGCAGGGCGGGCTTTCTTT. Translating it yields CASSQEGAGRAFF.

The V and J genes are TRBV11-2 and TRBJ2-1; 9 bases are a match to TRBD2. The germline V gene encodes CDR1 SGHAT and CDR2 FQNNGV. J gave up 4 bases and V 0 bases, and 4 bases lay outside the gene matches. The CDR3 length is 16 residues. In DNA, the CDR3 is TGTGCCAGCAGCTTAGACCTAGCGGGGAGATACAATGAGCAGTTCTTC. Encoded protein: CASSLDLAGRYNEQFF.